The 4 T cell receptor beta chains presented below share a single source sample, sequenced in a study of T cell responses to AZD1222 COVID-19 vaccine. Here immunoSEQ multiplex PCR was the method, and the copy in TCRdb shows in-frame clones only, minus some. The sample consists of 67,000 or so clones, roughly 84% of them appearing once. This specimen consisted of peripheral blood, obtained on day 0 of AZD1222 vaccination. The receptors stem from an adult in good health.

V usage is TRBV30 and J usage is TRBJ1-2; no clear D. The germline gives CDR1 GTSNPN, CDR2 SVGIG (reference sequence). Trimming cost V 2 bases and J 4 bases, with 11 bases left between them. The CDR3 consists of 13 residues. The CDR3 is CAWSKSSFYGYTF. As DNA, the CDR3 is TGTGCCTGGAGTAAAAGCTCCTTCTATGGCTACACCTTC.

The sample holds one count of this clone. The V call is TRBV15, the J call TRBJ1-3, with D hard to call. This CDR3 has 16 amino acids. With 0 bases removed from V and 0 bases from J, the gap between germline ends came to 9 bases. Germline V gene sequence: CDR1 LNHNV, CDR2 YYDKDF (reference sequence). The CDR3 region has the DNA TGTGCCACCAGCAGAGATGTGGGGAGCTCTGGAAACACCATATATTTT. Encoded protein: CATSRDVGSSGNTIYF.

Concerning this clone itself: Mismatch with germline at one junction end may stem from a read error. CDR3 sequence (DNA): TGTGCCAGTACTCCGCGGGGGGGGCTGTTTTTT. Translating gives CASTPRGGLFF. This chain joins TRBV19 and TRBJ2-2, with 9 bases aligning to TRBD2. CDR1 is LNHDA and CDR2 is SQIVND in the germline V gene (reference sequence). The CDR3 has 11 residues.

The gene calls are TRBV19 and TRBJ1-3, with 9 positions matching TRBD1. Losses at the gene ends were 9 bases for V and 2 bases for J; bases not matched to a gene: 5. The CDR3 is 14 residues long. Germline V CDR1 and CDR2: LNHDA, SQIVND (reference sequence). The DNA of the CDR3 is TGTGCCAGCAAAGGACAGGGGCCTGGAAACACCATATATTTT. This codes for CASKGQGPGNTIYF.